These 18 T cell receptor beta chains originate from one sample sequenced in a study of cytomegalovirus exposure and HLA in healthy donors (dated by TCRdb to between 2016 and 2019). Library preparation employed the immunoSEQ multiplex PCR assay. Here the immuneACCESS table is served through TCRdb, limited to in-frame sequences with V and J called. Missing clones are a known gap in these copies; in checked studies unresolved V genes cover under half, and the rest lacks a known reason. Counted in this sample were some 120,000 clones; approximately 91% of them appeared once. In total, the top ten clones hold about 1.5% of the sample. The specimen was PBMCs. All receptors derive from a man aged 30 to 39 in good health and CMV-seronegative.

The V gene is TRBV4-3, the J gene TRBJ2-3, with 13 bases matching TRBD2. CDR3 length: 16 residues. Germline CDR1 LGHNA, CDR2 YSLEER. With V trimmed by 4 bases and J by 5 bases, 6 bases remained unmatched. Here the CDR3 reads CASSPRTSGSGDTQYF. DNA of the CDR3: TGCGCCAGCAGCCCCAGGACTAGCGGGAGTGGAGATACGCAGTATTTT.

The rearrangement joins TRBV9 to TRBJ2-1; D unresolved. Trimming left V 7 bases short and J 8 bases short, with 19 bases between. The CDR3 has 14 amino acids. Germline V lookup: CDR1 SGDLS, CDR2 YYNGEE. The chain's CDR3 is CASGNGSPDDEQFF. CDR3 nucleotides: TGTGCCAGCGGCAACGGGTCGCCCGACGATGAGCAGTTCTTC.

V is TRBV7-2 and J is TRBJ1-2; 8 bases align to TRBD1. CDR3 length: 14 amino acids. Germline V gene lookup returns CDR1 SGHTA and CDR2 FQGNSA. Germline trimming cut 5 bases from V and 4 bases from J; bases unmatched to any gene: 6. The CDR3 coding sequence is TGTGCCAGCAGCCCTGGACAGGGTCTCTATGGCTACACCTTC. It codes for CASSPGQGLYGYTF.

The chain uses TRBV5-6 and TRBJ2-6; D unresolved. V was trimmed by 0 bases and J by 3 bases, leaving 10 bases between them. CDR3 size: 16 residues. Germline loops: CDR1 SGHDT, CDR2 YYEEEE. CDR3 sequence reads: CASSLDWLSGANVLTF. The CDR3 DNA reads as TGTGCCAGCAGCTTGGATTGGCTCAGTGGGGCCAACGTCCTGACTTTC.

This chain joins TRBV10-3 and TRBJ2-2, with TRBD1 matching 11 bases. This CDR3 contains 16 residues. V shed 3 bases, J shed 6 bases, and the junction held 6 bases outside the gene matches. The V gene's germline CDR1 is ENHRY and CDR2 SYGVKD. The CDR3 coding sequence is TGTGCCATCAGTGATACCGGGACAGGGGGTGCCGGGGAGCTGTTTTTT. This gives the protein CAISDTGTGGAGELFF.

This clone was picked up a small number of times. The chain combines TRBV9 with TRBJ1-6; 7 bases align to TRBD1. Trimming at V came to 6 bases and at J to 7 bases, leaving 7 bases not matched to a gene. The CDR3 is 14 residues long. Germline lookup yields CDR1 SGDLS and CDR2 YYNGEE. CDR3 region: CASTAEQGNSPLHF. CDR3 nucleotides: TGTGCCAGCACCGCGGAACAGGGGAATTCACCCCTCCACTTT. Drawing the rest from reference TRBV9 and TRBJ1-6, the complete variable domain is DSGVTQTPKHLITATGQRVTLRCSPRSGDLSVYWYQQSLDQGLQFLIQYYNGEERAKGNILERFSAQQFPDLHSELNLSSLELGDSALYFCASTAEQGNSPLHFGNGTRLTVT.

The chain uses TRBV30 and TRBJ1-2; D uncertain. V was trimmed by 2 bases and J by 2 bases, leaving 3 bases between them. This CDR3 has 11 residues. Germline CDR1 reads GTSNPN; CDR2 reads SVGIG (reference sequence). This CDR3 reads CAWSINYGYTF. CDR3 sequence (DNA): TGTGCCTGGAGTATAAACTATGGCTACACCTTC. The whole variable domain, remainder taken from reference TRBV30 and TRBJ1-2, is SQTIHQWPATLVQPVGSPLSLECTVEGTSNPNLYWYRQAAGRGLQLLFYSVGIGQISSEVPQNLSASRPQDRQFILSSKKLLLSDSGFYLCAWSINYGYTFGSGTRLTVV.

The chain uses TRBV30 and TRBJ1-2, with a weak D call TRBD1 (5 bases). This CDR3 is built from 11 residues. V lost 4 bases and J lost 3, with 6 bases in between. The V gene's germline CDR1 is GTSNPN and CDR2 SVGIG (reference sequence). The CDR3, as DNA: TGTGCCTGGAAGACAGACTATGGCTACACCTTC. Translating gives CAWKTDYGYTF.

The chain has TRBV7-3 and TRBJ2-1; 11 bases are a match to TRBD2. V was clipped by 5 bases and J by 2 bases; unmatched bases: 2. Germline lookup yields CDR1 SGHTA and CDR2 FQGTGA. There are 15 residues in the CDR3. CDR3 sequence reads: CASSPTSGTYNEQFF. CDR3 DNA: TGTGCCAGCAGCCCGACTAGCGGGACCTACAATGAGCAGTTCTTC.

The J gene is TRBJ1-6, the V gene TRBV5-6, with D perhaps TRBD1 (5 bases). The CDR3 runs 15 residues. Germline values: CDR1 SGHDT, CDR2 YYEEEE. Trimming removed 0 bases from V and 10 bases from J, with 14 bases in between. For the CDR3, the DNA is TGTGCCAGCAGCTTGGCAGGGTACGGGCGCTCACCCCTCCACTTT. Its protein is CASSLAGYGRSPLHF.

V usage is TRBV9 and J usage is TRBJ2-5; D uncertain. The CDR3 totals 12 residues. Germline V gene lookup returns CDR1 SGDLS and CDR2 YYNGEE. V gave up 0 bases and J gave up 5 bases, with 5 bases separating them. The CDR3 here is CASSVVCETQYF. The CDR3 bases are TGTGCCAGCAGCGTAGTATGTGAGACCCAGTACTTC.

The rearrangement links TRBV7-2 to TRBJ2-7; a possible D gene is TRBD2 (5 bases). CDR3 size: 12 residues. The V gene's germline CDR1 is SGHTA and CDR2 FQGNSA. The ends were cut back, 1 base at V and 8 bases at J, with 9 bases in the middle. CDR3 loop: CASSLGYGKQYF. DNA for the CDR3: TGTGCCAGCAGCTTAGGGTACGGGAAGCAGTACTTC.

The rearrangement links TRBV10-3 to TRBJ1-1; weak D call: TRBD1 (6 bases). Germline V gene sequence: CDR1 ENHRY, CDR2 SYGVKD. The CDR3 runs 13 residues. Trimming shortened V by 10 bases and J by 0 bases, and 12 bases separated the two germline ends. The CDR3 reads CATVDSLNTEAFF. Here the CDR3 DNA reads TGTGCCACTGTGGACAGCTTGAACACTGAAGCTTTCTTT.

This rearrangement joins TRBV7-9 to TRBJ2-3, with 11 bases matching TRBD2. CDR1 and CDR2 (germline): SEHNR, FQNEAQ (reference sequence). The CDR3 is 16 amino acids. After removal of 5 bases from V and 4 bases from J, the junction contained 8 bases not matched to a gene. The CDR3 is CASSPPTSGSPDTQYF. CDR3 nucleotides: TGTGCCAGCAGCCCTCCTACTAGCGGGAGCCCAGATACGCAGTATTTT.

The rearrangement joins TRBV15 to TRBJ1-1, with D perhaps TRBD1 (6 bases). Trimming removed 5 bases from V and 4 bases from J, with 8 bases in between. The germline CDR1 and CDR2 sequences are LNHNV and YYDKDF (reference sequence). The CDR3 sequence is 12 residues long. CDR3 sequence reads: CATSPRGTEAFF. DNA for the CDR3: TGTGCCACCAGCCCCAGGGGCACTGAAGCTTTCTTT.

V usage is TRBV7-2 and J usage is TRBJ1-1; the D gene is possibly TRBD1 (6 bases). In germline, CDR1 is SGHTA, CDR2 FQGNSA. The CDR3 has 15 residues. V was cut by 1 base and J by 0 bases, with 9 bases left in between. Written as DNA, the CDR3 is TGTGCCAGCAGCTTAGGGGGGCAGCTGAACACTGAAGCTTTCTTT. This codes for CASSLGGQLNTEAFF. Combining the CDR3 with reference TRBV7-2 and TRBJ1-1 gives the whole variable domain GAGVSQSPSNKVTEKGKDVELRCDPISGHTALYWYRQSLGQGLEFLIYFQGNSAPDKSGLPSDRFSAERTGGSVSTLTIQRTQQEDSAVYLCASSLGGQLNTEAFFGQGTRLTVV.

V and J are TRBV6-5 and TRBJ2-2, with 10 positions matching TRBD1. The CDR3 loop spans 15 amino acids. The germline CDR1 and CDR2 sequences are MNHEY and SVGAGI. Unmatched junction bases numbered 12, after V lost 1 base and J lost 16 bases. CDR3 DNA sequence: TGTGCCAGCAGTTACTGGGACAGGGGCTCGCCCCGGTGGTTTTTT. Its translation is CASSYWDRGSPRWFF.

This rearrangement joins TRBV11-3 to TRBJ2-7; tentatively, D is TRBD2 (6 bases). Between the trimmed V and J ends, which lost 5 bases and 5 bases, there was a span of 13 bases. Germline V gene sequence: CDR1 SGHNT, CDR2 YENEEA. The CDR3 contains 13 residues. CDR3 in DNA: TGTGCCAGCAGCCAAGGAGGGAACCACGAGCAGTACTTC. It codes for CASSQGGNHEQYF.